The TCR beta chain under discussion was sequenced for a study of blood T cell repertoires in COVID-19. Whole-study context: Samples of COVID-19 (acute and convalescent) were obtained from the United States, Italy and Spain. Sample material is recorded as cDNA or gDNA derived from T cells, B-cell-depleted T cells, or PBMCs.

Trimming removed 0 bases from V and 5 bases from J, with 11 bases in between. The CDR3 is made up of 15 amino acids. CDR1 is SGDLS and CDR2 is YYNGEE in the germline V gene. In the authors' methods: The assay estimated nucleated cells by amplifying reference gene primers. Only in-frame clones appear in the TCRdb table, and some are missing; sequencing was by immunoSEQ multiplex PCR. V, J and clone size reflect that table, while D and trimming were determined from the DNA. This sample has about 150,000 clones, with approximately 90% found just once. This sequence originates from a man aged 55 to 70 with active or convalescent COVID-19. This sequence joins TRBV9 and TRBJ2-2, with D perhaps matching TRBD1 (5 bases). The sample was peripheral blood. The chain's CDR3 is CASSVASAGTGELFF. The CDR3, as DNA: TGTGCCAGCAGCGTAGCGTCGGCAGGGACCGGGGAGCTGTTTTTT. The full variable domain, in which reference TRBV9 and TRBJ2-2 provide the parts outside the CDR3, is DSGVTQTPKHLITATGQRVTLRCSPRSGDLSVYWYQQSLDQGLQFLIQYYNGEERAKGNILERFSAQQFPDLHSELNLSSLELGDSALYFCASSVASAGTGELFFGEGSRLTVL.